Shown below are 29 T cell receptor beta chains from a single sample sequenced in a study of control samples from healthy donors and cancer patients. Profiling relied on immunoSEQ multiplex PCR, and the TCRdb table lists in-frame clones only, not all of them. The sample shows about 410,000 clones, 80% to 95% of them seen only once. Sequencing was done on a sample of PBMCs. These receptors all come from a man aged 40-55 years with head and neck cancer.

The rearrangement joins TRBV6-5 to TRBJ2-1; no firm D call. The CDR3 runs 16 residues. Germline-derived CDR1 and CDR2 are MNHEY and SVGAGI. V was pared by 2 bases and J by 6 bases, with 17 bases between. CDR3 in amino acids: CASSYSKWDTTNEQFF. The CDR3 DNA is TGTGCCAGCAGTTACAGTAAGTGGGATACCACCAATGAGCAGTTCTTC.

This clone was seen once. The chain carries TRBV6-6 and TRBJ1-5; D is ambiguous. Germline V gives CDR1 MNHNY, CDR2 SVGAGI (reference sequence). Trimming removed 7 bases at V and 4 bases at J, with 14 bases between. The CDR3 loop spans 14 amino acids. The CDR3 protein is CASTVVGGNQPQHF. The CDR3 DNA reads TGTGCCAGCACCGTGGTGGGCGGTAATCAGCCCCAGCATTTT.

The chain employs TRBV7-9 and TRBJ2-3; 7 bases align to TRBD2. This CDR3 spans 15 amino acids. Germline V gene data show CDR1 as SEHNR and CDR2 as FQNEAQ (reference sequence). With 8 bases clipped from V and 2 bases from J, the junction kept 10 bases outside the gene matches. The CDR3 spells CASQLTGTITDTQYF. CDR3 nucleotides: TGTGCCAGCCAGCTCACCGGGACTATCACAGATACGCAGTATTTT. The full variable domain, with the rest looked up from reference TRBV7-9 and TRBJ2-3, is DTGVSQNPRHKITKRGQNVTFRCDPISEHNRLYWYRQTLGQGPEFLTYFQNEAQLEKSRLLSDRFSAERPKGSFSTLEIQRTEQGDSAMYLCASQLTGTITDTQYFGPGTRLTVL.

The chain is built from TRBV6-5 and TRBJ1-2, with unresolved D. Deletions cut 6 bases from V and 8 bases from J, with 13 bases between. Germline-derived CDR1 and CDR2 are MNHEY and SVGAGI. The CDR3 has 12 residues. The CDR3 here is CASSPPGRGYTF. The CDR3 bases are TGTGCCAGCAGCCCCCCGGGGAGGGGCTACACCTTC.

This clone came up once. The chain combines TRBV5-6 with TRBJ2-7; D is unresolved. The CDR3 contains 13 residues. Germline V CDR1 and CDR2: SGHDT, YYEEEE. The germline V and J ends were trimmed by 4 bases and 2 bases, with 10 bases remaining between them. The CDR3 nucleotides read TGTGCCAGCAGCCCCGGGTCTACCTACGAGCAGTACTTC. Protein: CASSPGSTYEQYF.

V usage is TRBV7-2 and J usage is TRBJ2-1; D remains unclear. The CDR3 totals 14 residues. Germline V gives CDR1 SGHTA, CDR2 FQGNSA. The V gene lost 8 bases and the J gene lost 2 bases, with 13 bases spanning the gap. CDR3 amino acids: CASVKDPTYNEQFF. CDR3 bases: TGTGCCAGCGTGAAGGACCCAACCTACAATGAGCAGTTCTTC.

The chain has TRBV7-9 and TRBJ1-1; 10 nucleotides line up with TRBD1. Germline assignment: CDR1 SEHNR and CDR2 FQNEAQ (reference sequence). The CDR3 is 17 amino acids. V lost 5 bases to trimming and J lost 3 bases; unmatched junction nucleotides: 12. The CDR3 DNA follows: TGTGCCAGCAGCCTAAGAAAGACAGGGGGCCTTGACACTGAAGCTTTCTTT. Protein product: CASSLRKTGGLDTEAFF.

This clone was seen once. The chain links TRBV7-2 to TRBJ2-7; TRBD2 matches at 7 bases. After removal of 2 bases from V and 7 bases from J, the junction contained 20 bases not matched to a gene. Germline V lookup: CDR1 SGHTA, CDR2 FQGNSA. This CDR3 has 18 amino acids. The CDR3 bases are TGTGCCAGCAGCTTAAGCCCGCAAGAGGTGGGAGGGCCGCGGGAGCAGTACTTC. It specifies CASSLSPQEVGGPREQYF.

J is TRBJ1-5 and V is TRBV7-9; tentatively, D is TRBD1 (6 bases). V lost 8 bases, J lost 2 bases, and 13 bases lay in between. There are 14 residues in the CDR3. In germline, CDR1 is SEHNR, CDR2 FQNEAQ (reference sequence). The CDR3 bases are TGTGCCAGCGGAAGGGGGGTCGGCAATCAGCCCCAGCATTTT. Translation gives CASGRGVGNQPQHF.

This rearrangement joins TRBV3-1 (or the pseudogene TRBV3-2) to TRBJ2-7; D may be TRBD1 (6 bases). The CDR3 has 15 amino acids. Germline loops: CDR1 LGHDT, CDR2 YNNKEL (reference sequence). V was trimmed by 0 bases and J by 3 bases, leaving 12 bases between them. CDR3 nucleotides: TGTGCCAGCAGCCAAGATCGGGACACCTACTACGAGCAGTACTTC. Translated, it gives CASSQDRDTYYEQYF.

The V and J genes are TRBV6-2 or TRBV6-3 and TRBJ2-2; 10 bases align to TRBD1. Germline CDR1 is MNHEY and CDR2 is SVGEGT. J was trimmed by 6 bases and V by 5 bases; bases with no gene match: 6. The CDR3 is 15 amino acids. CDR3 nucleotides: TGTGCCAGCAGTCCCGGGACAGGGGATGCCGGGGAGCTGTTTTTT. Translation gives CASSPGTGDAGELFF.

This sequence joins TRBV2 and TRBJ1-1; TRBD1 agrees at 9 bases. The CDR3 runs to 17 residues. Germline loops: CDR1 SNHLY, CDR2 FYNNEI. Losses at the gene ends were 2 bases for V and 4 bases for J; bases not matched to a gene: 11. The CDR3, as DNA: TGTGCCAGCAGTGAATGGGGACAGGGTGAAAAAGGCACTGAAGCTTTCTTT. Encoded protein: CASSEWGQGEKGTEAFF.

V usage is TRBV11-2 and J usage is TRBJ2-7; 12 nucleotides align to TRBD1. The trim removed 4 bases at V and 4 bases at J, leaving 5 bases unmatched. CDR1 SGHAT and CDR2 FQNNGV come from the germline V gene. This CDR3 region has 15 residues. The CDR3: CASSSGQGATYEQYF. CDR3 nucleotides: TGTGCCAGCAGCTCGGGACAGGGGGCTACTTACGAGCAGTACTTC.

This rearrangement joins TRBV5-1 to TRBJ2-3, with a tentative D call TRBD1 (5 bases). The CDR3 totals 12 residues. The V and J ends lost 4 bases and 6 bases respectively, with 9 bases between them. CDR1 and CDR2 (germline): SGHRS, YFSETQ. In DNA form, the CDR3 reads TGCGCCAGCAGCGCAGGGCTGGATACGCAGTATTTT. Translation gives CASSAGLDTQYF.

The J gene is TRBJ2-3, the V gene TRBV7-8, with unresolved D. CDR3 length equals 15 residues. Germline V lookup: CDR1 SGHVS, CDR2 FQNEAQ. V was shortened by 5 bases and J by 3 bases, with 15 bases between the two germline ends. CDR3: CASSPYRLRTDTQYF. CDR3 nucleotides: TGTGCCAGCAGCCCGTATAGACTTAGAACAGATACGCAGTATTTT.

V is TRBV29-1 and J is TRBJ2-3; 8 nucleotides line up with TRBD1. Trimming removed 3 bases from V and 6 bases from J; junction bases left unmatched: 8. The CDR3 covers 14 residues. CDR1 SQVTM and CDR2 ANQGSEA come from the germline V gene. CDR3 protein: CSVEGRGQMDTQYF. The CDR3 DNA is TGCAGCGTTGAGGGCAGGGGGCAGATGGATACGCAGTATTTT.

This chain uses TRBV6-5 with TRBJ1-1; the D is unclear. The germline V and J ends were trimmed by 6 bases and 0 bases, with 8 bases remaining between them. CDR1 and CDR2 (germline): MNHEY, SVGAGI. CDR3 length: 13 amino acids. For the CDR3, the DNA is TGTGCCAGCAGGACAACAGTGAACACTGAAGCTTTCTTT. Translated, it gives CASRTTVNTEAFF.

The gene calls are TRBV5-1 and TRBJ2-3; tentatively, D is TRBD2 (5 bases). Trimming stripped 3 bases from V and 2 bases from J, with 16 bases between. The CDR3 totals 16 residues. CDR1 is SGHRS, CDR2 YFSETQ, per germline. The CDR3 coding sequence is TGCGCCAGCAGCTCCGGAAGCGGAGAAATCACAGATACGCAGTATTTT. Its protein is CASSSGSGEITDTQYF.

The chain employs TRBV9 and TRBJ2-3; 7 bases align to TRBD1. The germline CDR1 and CDR2 sequences are SGDLS and YYNGEE. This CDR3 is 16 amino acids long. After removal of 4 bases from V and 3 bases from J, the junction contained 11 bases not matched to a gene. The CDR3 DNA sequence: TGTGCCAGCAGCACTAGACAGGGCGTTTTAACAGATACGCAGTATTTT. Its translation: CASSTRQGVLTDTQYF.

The V call is TRBV12-5, the J call TRBJ1-1; 8 nucleotides agree with TRBD1. Germline lookup yields CDR1 LGHNT and CDR2 FRNRAP. This CDR3 is built from 17 residues. Losses at the gene ends were 2 bases for V and 0 bases for J; bases not matched to a gene: 8. CDR3 in amino acids: CASGLPLTGAMNTEAFF. CDR3 coding DNA: TGTGCTAGTGGTTTGCCCCTGACAGGGGCGATGAACACTGAAGCTTTCTTT.

The chain links TRBV18 to TRBJ1-2, with TRBD1 matching 11 bases. In germline, CDR1 is KGHSH, CDR2 LQKENI. With V trimmed by 2 bases and J by 6 bases, 2 bases remained unmatched. This CDR3 comprises 14 residues. CDR3 protein: CASSPRTGGHGYTF. The CDR3, as DNA: TGTGCCAGCTCACCAAGGACAGGGGGCCATGGCTACACCTTC.

This clone was seen a single time. This CDR3 is CATSRDVREQYF. The CDR3 bases are TGTGCCACCAGCAGAGATGTACGCGAGCAGTACTTC. This sequence joins TRBV15 and TRBJ2-7; D uncertain. Trimming removed 0 bases from V and 6 bases from J, with 6 bases in between. Looked up from germline, CDR1 is LNHNV and CDR2 is YYDKDF (reference sequence). The CDR3 sequence is 12 residues long.

With regard to this clone: The sample contains more than one DNA sequence encoding this CDR3. The CDR3 DNA reads as TGTGCCAGTAGTCCGGGACCCAACACTGAAGCTTTCTTT. Amino acid sequence: CASSPGPNTEAFF. This rearrangement joins TRBV19 to TRBJ1-1; perhaps TRBD1 as D (5 bases). The CDR3 totals 13 residues. CDR1 is LNHDA and CDR2 is SQIVND in the germline V gene (reference sequence). Trimming cost V 5 bases and J 2 bases, with 9 bases left between them.

The J gene is TRBJ1-2, the V gene TRBV4-3; 7 bases map to TRBD1. The trim removed 1 base at V and 4 bases at J, leaving 6 bases unmatched. The CDR3 totals 15 residues. Germline V lookup: CDR1 LGHNA, CDR2 YSLEER. DNA of the CDR3: TGCGCCAGCAGCCAAGGTGCAGGGGGAATCTATGGCTACACCTTC. Protein product: CASSQGAGGIYGYTF.

The chain is built from TRBV6-5 and TRBJ1-2, with 7 bases identical to TRBD1. CDR1 MNHEY and CDR2 SVGAGI come from the germline V gene. CDR3 length: 14 amino acids. The trim removed 7 bases at V and 0 bases at J, leaving 5 bases unmatched. Written as DNA, the CDR3 is TGTGCCAGCACCGGGACAGCCGCTAACTATGGCTACACCTTC. Its translation: CASTGTAANYGYTF.

The chain links TRBV5-8 to TRBJ1-1; the D gene is possibly TRBD1 (5 bases). The V end was cut by 5 bases, the J end by 2 bases, with 16 bases between. The germline V gene has CDR1 SGHTS and CDR2 YDEGEE. The CDR3 sequence is 15 residues long. CDR3 residues: CASRPRVLGNTEAFF. CDR3 sequence (DNA): TGTGCCAGCAGGCCCAGGGTCCTCGGAAACACTGAAGCTTTCTTT.

The V call is TRBV30, the J call TRBJ2-7; D uncertain. Germline assignment: CDR1 GTSNPN and CDR2 SVGIG (reference sequence). V was pared by 5 bases and J by 3 bases, with 8 bases between. The CDR3 has 11 amino acids. This CDR3 is CAWGVGYEQYF. The CDR3 nucleotides are TGTGCCTGGGGAGTGGGCTACGAGCAGTACTTC. Variable domain in full (rest from reference TRBV30 and TRBJ2-7): SQTIHQWPATLVQPVGSPLSLECTVEGTSNPNLYWYRQAAGRGLQLLFYSVGIGQISSEVPQNLSASRPQDRQFILSSKKLLLSDSGFYLCAWGVGYEQYFGPGTRLTVT.

This clone was seen once. DNA for the CDR3: TGTGCCAGCAGCCGCAACAGGGTTTGGGATCAGCCCCAGCATTTT. Translated: CASSRNRVWDQPQHF. The V and J genes are TRBV5-6 and TRBJ1-5; weak D call: TRBD1 (6 bases). CDR1 SGHDT and CDR2 YYEEEE come from the germline V gene. Trimming cost V 4 bases and J 5 bases, with 16 bases left between them. CDR3 length: 15 amino acids. The whole variable domain, remainder taken from reference TRBV5-6 and TRBJ1-5, is DAGVTQSPTHLIKTRGQQVTLRCSPKSGHDTVSWYQQALGQGPQFIFQYYEEEERQRGNFPDRFSGHQFPNYSSELNVNALLLGDSALYLCASSRNRVWDQPQHFGDGTRLSIL.

The rearrangement joins TRBV5-6 to TRBJ2-3, with D uncertain. Trimming left V 1 base short and J 10 bases short, with 16 bases between. This CDR3 contains 14 residues. The V gene's germline CDR1 is SGHDT and CDR2 YYEEEE. CDR3 nucleotides: TGTGCCAGCAGCTTGTTAGTCTCCCCGGGTGCGCAGTATTTT. Amino acid sequence: CASSLLVSPGAQYF.